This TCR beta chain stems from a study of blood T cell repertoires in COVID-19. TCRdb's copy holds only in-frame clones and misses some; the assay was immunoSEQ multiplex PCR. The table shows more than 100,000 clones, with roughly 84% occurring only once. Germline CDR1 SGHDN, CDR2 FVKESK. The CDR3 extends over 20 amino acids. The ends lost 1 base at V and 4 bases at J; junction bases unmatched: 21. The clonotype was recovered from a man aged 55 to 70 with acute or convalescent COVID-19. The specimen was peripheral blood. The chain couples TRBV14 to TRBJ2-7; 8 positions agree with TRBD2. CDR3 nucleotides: TGTGCCAGCAGCCAAGGGTTACGGGCAGGGGCAAAGCGGGAGCCTTACGAGCAGTACTTC. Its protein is CASSQGLRAGAKREPYEQYF.